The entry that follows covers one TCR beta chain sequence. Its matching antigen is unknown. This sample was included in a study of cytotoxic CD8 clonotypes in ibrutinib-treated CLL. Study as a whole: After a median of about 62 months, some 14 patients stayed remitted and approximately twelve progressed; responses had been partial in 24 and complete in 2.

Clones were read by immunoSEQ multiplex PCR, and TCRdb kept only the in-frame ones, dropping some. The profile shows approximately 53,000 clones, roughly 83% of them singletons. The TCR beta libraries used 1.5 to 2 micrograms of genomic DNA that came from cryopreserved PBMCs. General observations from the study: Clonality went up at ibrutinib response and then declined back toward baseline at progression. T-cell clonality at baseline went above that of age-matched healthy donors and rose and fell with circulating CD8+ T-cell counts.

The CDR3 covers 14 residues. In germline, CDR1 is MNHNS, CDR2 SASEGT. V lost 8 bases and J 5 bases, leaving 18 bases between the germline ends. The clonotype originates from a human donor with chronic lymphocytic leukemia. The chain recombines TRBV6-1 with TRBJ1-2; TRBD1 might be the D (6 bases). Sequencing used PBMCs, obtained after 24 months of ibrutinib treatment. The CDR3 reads CASSRQVSTYGYTF. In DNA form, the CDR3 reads TGTGCCAGCTCTCGACAGGTGTCTACTTATGGCTACACCTTC.